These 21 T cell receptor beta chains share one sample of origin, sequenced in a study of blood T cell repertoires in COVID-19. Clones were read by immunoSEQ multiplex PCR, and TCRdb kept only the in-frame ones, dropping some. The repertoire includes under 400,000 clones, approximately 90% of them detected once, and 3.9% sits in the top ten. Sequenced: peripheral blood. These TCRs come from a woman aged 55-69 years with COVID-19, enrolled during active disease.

CDR3 residues: CASSLDRGGGQPQHF. In nucleotides, the CDR3 is TGTGCCAGCAGTTTAGACAGGGGTGGTGGCCAGCCCCAGCATTTT. J is TRBJ1-5 and V is TRBV28, with 8 bases matching TRBD1. Germline V lookup: CDR1 MDHEN, CDR2 SYDVKM. Losses at the gene ends were 2 bases for V and 7 bases for J; bases not matched to a gene: 7. The CDR3 runs to 15 residues.

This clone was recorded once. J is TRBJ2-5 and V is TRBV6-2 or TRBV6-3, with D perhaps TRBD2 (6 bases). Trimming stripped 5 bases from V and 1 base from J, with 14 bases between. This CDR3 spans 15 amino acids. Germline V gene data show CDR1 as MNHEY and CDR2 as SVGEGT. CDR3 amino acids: CASSGMGRGQETQYF. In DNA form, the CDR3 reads TGTGCCAGCAGTGGCATGGGGCGGGGCCAAGAGACCCAGTACTTC.

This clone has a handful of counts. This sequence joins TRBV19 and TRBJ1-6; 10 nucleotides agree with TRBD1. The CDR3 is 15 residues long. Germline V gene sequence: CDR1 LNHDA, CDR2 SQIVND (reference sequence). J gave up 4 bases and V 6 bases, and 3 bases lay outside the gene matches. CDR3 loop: CASRPGQGYNSPLHF. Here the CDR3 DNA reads TGTGCCAGTAGACCGGGACAGGGGTATAATTCACCCCTCCACTTT. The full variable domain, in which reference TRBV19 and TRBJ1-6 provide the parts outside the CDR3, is DGGITQSPKYLFRKEGQNVTLSCEQNLNHDAMYWYRQDPGQGLRLIYYSQIVNDFQKGDIAEGYSVSREKKESFPLTVTSAQKNPTAFYLCASRPGQGYNSPLHFGNGTRLTVT.

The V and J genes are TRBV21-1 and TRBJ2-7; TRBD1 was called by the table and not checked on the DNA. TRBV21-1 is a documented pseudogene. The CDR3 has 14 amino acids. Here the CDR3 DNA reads TGTGCCAGCAGCGATCGTCCAGGGGTCGACGAGCAGTACTTC. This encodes CASSDRPGVDEQYF.

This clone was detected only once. CDR3 in DNA: TGCGCCAGCAGCTTGGCGACGGCGGTCGGGTCACCCCTCCACTTT. Translation: CASSLATAVGSPLHF. The rearrangement links TRBV5-1 to TRBJ1-6, with D unclear. The CDR3 totals 15 residues. The V gene's germline CDR1 is SGHRS and CDR2 YFSETQ. Trimming cost V 0 bases and J 10 bases, with 14 bases left between them.

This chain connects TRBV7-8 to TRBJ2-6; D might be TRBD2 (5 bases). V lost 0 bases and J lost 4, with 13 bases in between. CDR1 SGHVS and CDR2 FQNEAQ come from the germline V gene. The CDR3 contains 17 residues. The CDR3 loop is CASSLASRGIGANVLTF. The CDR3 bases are TGTGCCAGCAGCTTAGCGTCAAGAGGGATCGGGGCCAACGTCCTGACTTTC.

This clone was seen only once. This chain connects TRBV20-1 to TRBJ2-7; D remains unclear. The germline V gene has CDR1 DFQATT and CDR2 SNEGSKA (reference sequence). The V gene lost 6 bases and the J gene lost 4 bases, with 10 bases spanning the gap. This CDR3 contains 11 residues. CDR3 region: CSAAAAYEQYF. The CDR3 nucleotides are TGCAGTGCAGCCGCGGCGTACGAGCAGTACTTC.

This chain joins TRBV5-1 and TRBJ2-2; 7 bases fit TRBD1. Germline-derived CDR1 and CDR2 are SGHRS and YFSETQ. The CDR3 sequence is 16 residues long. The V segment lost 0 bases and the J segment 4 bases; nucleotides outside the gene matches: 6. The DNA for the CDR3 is TGCGCCAGCAGCTTGGGTACAGGGGTTGGCACCGGGGAGCTGTTTTTT. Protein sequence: CASSLGTGVGTGELFF.

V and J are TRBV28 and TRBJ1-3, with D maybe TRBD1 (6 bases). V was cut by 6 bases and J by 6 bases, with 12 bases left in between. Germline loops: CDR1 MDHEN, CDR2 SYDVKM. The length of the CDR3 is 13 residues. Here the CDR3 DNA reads TGTGCCAGCAGGTTAACAGGGAAAAACACCATATATTTT. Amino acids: CASRLTGKNTIYF.

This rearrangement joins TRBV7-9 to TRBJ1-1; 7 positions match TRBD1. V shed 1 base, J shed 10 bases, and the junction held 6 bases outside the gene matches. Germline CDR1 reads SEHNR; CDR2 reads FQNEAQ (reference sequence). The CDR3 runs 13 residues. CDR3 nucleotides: TGTGCCAGCAGCTTAGAGGGGGCAGGACGAGCTTTCTTT. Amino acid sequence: CASSLEGAGRAFF.

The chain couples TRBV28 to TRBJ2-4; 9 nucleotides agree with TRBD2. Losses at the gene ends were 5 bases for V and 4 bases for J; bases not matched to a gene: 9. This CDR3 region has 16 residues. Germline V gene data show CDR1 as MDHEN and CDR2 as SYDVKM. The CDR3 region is CASSIHSGSRKNIQYF. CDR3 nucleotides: TGTGCCAGCAGTATTCATAGCGGGAGCCGTAAAAACATTCAGTACTTC.

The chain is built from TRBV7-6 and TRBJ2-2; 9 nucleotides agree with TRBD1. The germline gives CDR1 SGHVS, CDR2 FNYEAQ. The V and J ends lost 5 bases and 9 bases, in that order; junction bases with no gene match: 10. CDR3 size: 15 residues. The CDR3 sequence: CASSPAGQGMRELFF. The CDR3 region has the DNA TGTGCCAGCAGCCCAGCAGGACAGGGGATGAGGGAGCTGTTTTTT.

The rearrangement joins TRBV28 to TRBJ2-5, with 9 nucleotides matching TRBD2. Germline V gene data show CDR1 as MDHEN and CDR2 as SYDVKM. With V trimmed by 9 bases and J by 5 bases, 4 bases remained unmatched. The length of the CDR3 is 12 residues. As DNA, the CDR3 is TGTGCCAGTGCGGGGGGGCGTGAGACCCAGTACTTC. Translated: CASAGGRETQYF.

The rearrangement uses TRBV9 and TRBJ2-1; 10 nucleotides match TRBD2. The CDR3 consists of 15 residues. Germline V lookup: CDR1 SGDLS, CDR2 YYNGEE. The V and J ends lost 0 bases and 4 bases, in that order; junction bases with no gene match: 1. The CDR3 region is CASSVGLAGYNEQFF. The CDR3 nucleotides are TGTGCCAGCAGCGTAGGACTAGCGGGTTACAATGAGCAGTTCTTC.

The CDR3 DNA reads as TGTGCCAGCAGTGTCGGGACAGGGACATATAGCAATCAGCCCCAGCATTTT. Amino acids: CASSVGTGTYSNQPQHF. The chain has TRBV6-1 and TRBJ1-5; 9 bases are a match to TRBD1. V shed 4 bases and J 0 bases; nucleotides not matched to a gene: 7. CDR3 length equals 17 residues. Germline V gene lookup returns CDR1 MNHNS and CDR2 SASEGT.

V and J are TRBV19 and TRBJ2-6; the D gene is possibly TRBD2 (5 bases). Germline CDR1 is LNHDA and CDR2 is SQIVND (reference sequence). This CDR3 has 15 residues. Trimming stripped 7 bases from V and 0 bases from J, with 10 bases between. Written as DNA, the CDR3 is TGTGCCAGTAAGGCGGGCCGCTCTGGGGCCAACGTCCTGACTTTC. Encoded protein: CASKAGRSGANVLTF. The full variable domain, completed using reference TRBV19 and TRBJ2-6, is DGGITQSPKYLFRKEGQNVTLSCEQNLNHDAMYWYRQDPGQGLRLIYYSQIVNDFQKGDIAEGYSVSREKKESFPLTVTSAQKNPTAFYLCASKAGRSGANVLTFGAGSRLTVL.

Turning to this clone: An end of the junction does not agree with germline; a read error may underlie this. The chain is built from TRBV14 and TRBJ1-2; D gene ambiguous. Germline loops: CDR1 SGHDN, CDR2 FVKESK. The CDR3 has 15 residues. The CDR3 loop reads CASSQDQSPPNGHTF. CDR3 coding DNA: TGTGCCAGCAGCCAAGATCAATCCCCCCCCAATGGCCACACCTTC. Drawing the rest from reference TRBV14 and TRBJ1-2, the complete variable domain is EAGVTQFPSHSVIEKGQTVTLRCDPISGHDNLYWYRRVMGKEIKFLLHFVKESKQDESGMPNNRFLAERTGGTYSTLKVQPAELEDSGVYFCASSQDQSPPNGHTFGSGTRLTVV.

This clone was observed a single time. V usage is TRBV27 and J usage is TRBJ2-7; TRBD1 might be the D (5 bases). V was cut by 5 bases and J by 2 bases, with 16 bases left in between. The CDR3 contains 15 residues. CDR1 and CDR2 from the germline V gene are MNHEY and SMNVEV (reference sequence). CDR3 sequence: CASSKDGRDPYEQYF. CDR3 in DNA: TGTGCCAGCAGTAAGGACGGCAGGGATCCCTACGAGCAGTACTTC.

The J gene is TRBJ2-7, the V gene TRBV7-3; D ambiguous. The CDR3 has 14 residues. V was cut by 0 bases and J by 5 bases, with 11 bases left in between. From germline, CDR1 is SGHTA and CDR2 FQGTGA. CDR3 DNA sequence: TGTGCCAGCAGCTTAACTTCTGTGTTCCACGAGCAGTACTTC. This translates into CASSLTSVFHEQYF.

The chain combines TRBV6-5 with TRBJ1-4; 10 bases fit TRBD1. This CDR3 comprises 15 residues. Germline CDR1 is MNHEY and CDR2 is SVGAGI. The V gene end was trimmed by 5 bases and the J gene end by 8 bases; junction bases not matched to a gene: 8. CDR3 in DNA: TGTGCCAGCAGTCCCGGGACAGGGGCAGGAGAAAAACTGTTTTTT. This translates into CASSPGTGAGEKLFF.

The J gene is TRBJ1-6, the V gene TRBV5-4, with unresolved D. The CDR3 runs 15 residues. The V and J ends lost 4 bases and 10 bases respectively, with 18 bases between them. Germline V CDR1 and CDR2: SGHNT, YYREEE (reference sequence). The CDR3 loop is CASSPTGLKASPLHF. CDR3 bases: TGTGCCAGCAGCCCAACCGGACTTAAGGCCTCACCCCTCCACTTT. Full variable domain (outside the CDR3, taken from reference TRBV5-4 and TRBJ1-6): ETGVTQSPTHLIKTRGQQVTLRCSSQSGHNTVSWYQQALGQGPQFIFQYYREEENGRGNFPPRFSGLQFPNYSSELNVNALELDDSALYLCASSPTGLKASPLHFGNGTRLTVT.